This T cell receptor (beta chain) appears in the sequencing data of a study of blood T cell repertoires in COVID-19. Study-level background: Some COVID-19 samples were acute and others convalescent; all came from the United States, Italy and Spain. From T cells, B-cell-depleted T cells, or PBMCs came the material, which was cDNA or gDNA.

V was clipped by 6 bases and J by 5 bases, with 16 bases between them. The CDR3 has 14 amino acids. Per germline, CDR1 ENHRY and CDR2 SYGVKD. Per the original data handling: Nucleated cell counts were estimated from reference gene primer amplification. Profiled with immunoSEQ multiplex PCR; TCRdb holds only in-frame clones, not every one. V and J calls and clone size come straight from that table; D and trimming were deduced from the DNA. The table lists approximately 250,000 clones, 70% to 90% of them singletons, with under 5.5% in the top ten. Source material: peripheral blood. V is TRBV10-3 and J is TRBJ2-5; the D gene is possibly TRBD1 (6 bases). This TCR derives from a man aged 60-69 years who had recovered from COVID-19. The CDR3 nucleotides are TGTGCCATCAGAGGGCAGGGGTTGTCGGAGACCCAGTACTTC. Encoded protein: CAIRGQGLSETQYF.